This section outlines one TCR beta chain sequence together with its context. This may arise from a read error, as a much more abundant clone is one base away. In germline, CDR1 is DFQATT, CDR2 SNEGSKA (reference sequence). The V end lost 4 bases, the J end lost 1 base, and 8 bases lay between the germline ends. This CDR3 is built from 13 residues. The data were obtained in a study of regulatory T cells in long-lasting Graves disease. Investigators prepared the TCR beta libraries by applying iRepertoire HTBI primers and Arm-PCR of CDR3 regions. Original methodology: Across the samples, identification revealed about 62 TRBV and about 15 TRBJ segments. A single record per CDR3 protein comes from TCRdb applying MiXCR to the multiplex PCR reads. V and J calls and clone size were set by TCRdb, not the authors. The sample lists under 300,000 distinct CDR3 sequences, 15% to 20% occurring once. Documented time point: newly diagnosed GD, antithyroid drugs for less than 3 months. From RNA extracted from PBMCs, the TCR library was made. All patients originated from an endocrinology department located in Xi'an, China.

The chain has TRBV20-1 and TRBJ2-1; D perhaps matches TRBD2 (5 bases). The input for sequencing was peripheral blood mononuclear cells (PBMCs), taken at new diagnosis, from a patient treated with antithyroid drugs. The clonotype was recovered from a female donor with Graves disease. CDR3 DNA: TGCAGTGCTATGGAGGCTTCCTACAATGAGCAGTTCTTC. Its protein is CSAMEASYNEQFF.